Below, 8 T cell receptor beta chains from the same sample are listed, as sequenced in a study of T-cell memory formation after mild COVID-19. TCRdb reanalysed the 5' RACE reads using MiXCR and keeps one entry per CDR3 protein. The table shows some 150,000 distinct CDR3 sequences, with about 5.7% occurring only once. Input material: PBMCs or a T cell subset sorted from them (not recorded which). These receptor sequences come from an adult woman who had mild COVID-19 (a few samples of this study predate the infection). Cell type and time point are not known.

This clonotype was counted between two and nine times. As DNA, the CDR3 is TGTGCCAGTAGCAATCGACAGGGGGCCTATGGCTACACCTTC. Protein: CASSNRQGAYGYTF. The V gene is TRBV19, the J gene TRBJ1-2, with 10 bases that match TRBD1. Germline CDR1 LNHDA, CDR2 SQIVND (reference sequence). This CDR3 has 14 residues. V gave up 6 bases and J gave up 4 bases; unmatched junction bases: 5.

This clonotype was counted ten times or more. The chain employs TRBV7-9 and TRBJ2-7; 9 bases map to TRBD2. Germline CDR1 SEHNR, CDR2 FQNEAQ (reference sequence). The V and J ends lost 1 base and 4 bases, in that order; junction bases with no gene match: 2. The CDR3 sequence is 14 residues long. As DNA, the CDR3 is TGTGCCAGCAGCTTAGACGGACTAGCGTACGAGCAGTACTTC. It translates to CASSLDGLAYEQYF. The full variable domain, with the rest looked up from reference TRBV7-9 and TRBJ2-7, is DTGVSQNPRHKITKRGQNVTFRCDPISEHNRLYWYRQTLGQGPEFLTYFQNEAQLEKSRLLSDRFSAERPKGSFSTLEIQRTEQGDSAMYLCASSLDGLAYEQYFGPGTRLTVT.

Ten or more counts support this clonotype. This chain links TRBV6-2 or TRBV6-3 with TRBJ2-7, with TRBD2 identical over 7 bases. Germline CDR1 MNHEY, CDR2 SVGEGT. With V trimmed by 5 bases and J by 2 bases, 6 bases remained unmatched. This CDR3 is built from 14 residues. The CDR3 protein is CASSSGTKTYEQYF. The CDR3 DNA reads TGTGCCAGCAGTAGTGGGACTAAAACCTACGAGCAGTACTTC.

The rearrangement links TRBV3-1 to TRBJ2-7; D is perhaps TRBD1 or TRBD2 (6 bases each). The CDR3 has 12 residues. Germline CDR1 reads LGHDT; CDR2 reads YNNKEL (reference sequence). V was trimmed by 4 bases and J by 12 bases, leaving 16 bases between them. In nucleotides, the CDR3 is TGTGCCAGCAGCCCGGGGGAACAGGGCACGTACTTC. It specifies CASSPGEQGTYF.

There are a few counts of this clonotype. This chain links TRBV19 with TRBJ1-4; D might be TRBD1 (5 bases). This CDR3 is 16 amino acids long. V gave up 4 bases and J gave up 0 bases, with 12 bases separating them. CDR1 is LNHDA and CDR2 is SQIVND in the germline V gene (reference sequence). The CDR3 sequence is CASSKTAFATNEKLFF. The CDR3 nucleotides read TGTGCCAGTAGTAAGACAGCCTTTGCAACTAATGAAAAACTGTTTTTT.

V is TRBV24-1 and J is TRBJ2-7; 10 bases match TRBD1. V was pared by 6 bases and J by 5 bases, with 6 bases of the junction left unmatched. Germline V CDR1 and CDR2: KGHDR, SFDVKD. The CDR3 is made up of 14 amino acids. The CDR3 DNA reads TGTGCCACCAGTCTCCGGACAGGGGGGGACGAGCAGTACTTC. It yields the protein CATSLRTGGDEQYF.

This clonotype was detected ten times or more. This chain uses TRBV2 with TRBJ2-1; D is unclear. The V gene's germline CDR1 is SNHLY and CDR2 FYNNEI. The CDR3 loop spans 15 amino acids. Trimming shortened V by 4 bases and J by 8 bases, and 18 bases separated the two germline ends. In DNA, the CDR3 is TGTGCCAGCAGTGTGGTGGGCCGCTATGATTATGAGCAGTTCTTC. It specifies CASSVVGRYDYEQFF.

This clonotype came up many times. This chain connects TRBV5-1 to TRBJ1-2; 7 nucleotides match TRBD1. Unmatched junction bases numbered 7, after V lost 6 bases and J lost 2 bases. In germline, CDR1 is SGHRS, CDR2 YFSETQ. The CDR3 contains 14 residues. CDR3 in amino acids: CASTPGQLNYGYTF. CDR3 sequence (DNA): TGCGCCAGCACCCCGGGACAGCTGAACTATGGCTACACCTTC. Drawing the rest from reference TRBV5-1 and TRBJ1-2, the complete variable domain is KAGVTQTPRYLIKTRGQQVTLSCSPISGHRSVSWYQQTPGQGLQFLFEYFSETQRNKGNFPGRFSGRQFSNSRSEMNVSTLELGDSALYLCASTPGQLNYGYTFGSGTRLTVV.